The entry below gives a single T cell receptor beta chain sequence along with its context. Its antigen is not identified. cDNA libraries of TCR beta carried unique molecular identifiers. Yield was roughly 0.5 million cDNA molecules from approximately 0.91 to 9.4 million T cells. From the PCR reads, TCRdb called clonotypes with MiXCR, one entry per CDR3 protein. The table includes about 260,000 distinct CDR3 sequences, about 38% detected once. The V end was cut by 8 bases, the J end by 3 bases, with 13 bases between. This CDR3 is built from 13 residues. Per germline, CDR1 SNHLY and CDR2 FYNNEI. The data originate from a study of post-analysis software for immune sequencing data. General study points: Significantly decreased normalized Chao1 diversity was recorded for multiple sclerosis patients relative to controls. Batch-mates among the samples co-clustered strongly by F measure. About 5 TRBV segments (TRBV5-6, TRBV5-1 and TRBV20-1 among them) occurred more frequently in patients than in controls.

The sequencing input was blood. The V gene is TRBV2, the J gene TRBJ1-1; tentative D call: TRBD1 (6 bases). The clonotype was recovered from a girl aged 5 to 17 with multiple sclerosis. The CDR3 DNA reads TGTGCCAGCCCGGGGGCCAGGGACACTGAAGCTTTCTTT. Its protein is CASPGARDTEAFF. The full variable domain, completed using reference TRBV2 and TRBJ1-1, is EPEVTQTPSHQVTQMGQEVILRCVPISNHLYFYWYRQILGQKVEFLVSFYNNEISEKSEIFDDQFSVERPDGSNFTLKIRSTKLEDSAMYFCASPGARDTEAFFGQGTRLTVV.